This is a list of T cell receptor beta chains from one sample in a study of spatial heterogeneity in lung cancer. TCRdb re-called the 5' RACE reads through MiXCR, storing one row per CDR3 protein. The table shows 600 to 850 distinct CDR3 sequences, with over 15% occurring only once. This sample comprised lung tumor tissue, obtained at surgery. All receptors derive from a female donor with early-stage non-small cell lung cancer. Each CDR3 is given with its conserved first and last residue. A D gene is named only where the DNA matches it firmly. Clone size is not always given. Where it is, it says once, few, many or a class for expanded clones.

CDR3aa: CASSETLLTDTQYF
CDR3nt: TGTGCCAGCAGTGAAACCCTCCTCACAGATACGCAGTATTTT
abundance: medium-sized
v_gene: TRBV6-1
j_gene: TRBJ2-3
d_gene: NA

CDR3aa: CASSPEIIGDYQETQYF
CDR3nt: TGTGCCAGCAGCCCCGAGATTATTGGGGACTACCAAGAGACCCAGTACTTC
abundance: medium-sized
v_gene: TRBV12-3/TRBV12-4
j_gene: TRBJ2-5
d_gene: NA

CDR3aa: CASSYLAEQYF
CDR3nt: TGTGCCAGCAGCTACTTAGCGGAGCAGTACTTC
abundance: medium-sized
v_gene: TRBV7-2
j_gene: TRBJ2-7
d_gene: NA

CDR3aa: CSAPGRSAGANVLTF
CDR3nt: TGCAGTGCCCCGGGACGCTCGGCGGGGGCCAACGTCCTGACTTTC
abundance: large
v_gene: TRBV20-1
j_gene: TRBJ2-6
d_gene: NA

CDR3aa: CASSLELAGATDTQYF
CDR3nt: TGTGCCAGCAGCTTAGAGCTAGCGGGGGCCACAGATACGCAGTATTTT
abundance: few
v_gene: TRBV7-9
j_gene: TRBJ2-3
d_gene: TRBD2

CDR3aa: CASSYRGFYNSPLHF
CDR3nt: TGTGCCAGCAGTTACAGGGGCTTCTATAATTCACCCCTCCACTTT
abundance: large
v_gene: TRBV6-5
j_gene: TRBJ1-6
d_gene: NA

CDR3aa: CASTIVGGTEAFF
CDR3nt: TGTGCCAGCACCATAGTGGGGGGCACTGAAGCTTTCTTT
abundance: NA
v_gene: TRBV6-6
j_gene: TRBJ1-1
d_gene: NA

CDR3aa: CASSLELAGVADTQYF
CDR3nt: TGTGCCAGCAGCTTAGAGCTAGCGGGGGTTGCAGATACGCAGTATTTT
abundance: NA
v_gene: TRBV11-2
j_gene: TRBJ2-3
d_gene: TRBD2

CDR3aa: CASGRGNTIYF
CDR3nt: TGTGCCAGCGGGCGAGGCAACACCATATATTTT
abundance: medium-sized
v_gene: TRBV12-3/TRBV12-4
j_gene: TRBJ1-3
d_gene: NA

CDR3aa: CASSPRQGSTNEKLFF
CDR3nt: TGTGCCAGCAGCCCCCGACAGGGGTCAACTAATGAAAAACTGTTTTTT
abundance: large
v_gene: TRBV9
j_gene: TRBJ1-4
d_gene: TRBD1

CDR3aa: CASSVGFGDLKTQYF
CDR3nt: TGTGCCAGCAGCGTGGGATTTGGTGATTTGAAGACCCAGTACTTC
abundance: large
v_gene: TRBV9
j_gene: TRBJ2-5
d_gene: NA

CDR3aa: CAWSSRGPGELFF
CDR3nt: TGTGCCTGGAGTTCCAGGGGTCCCGGGGAGCTGTTTTTT
abundance: NA
v_gene: TRBV30
j_gene: TRBJ2-2
d_gene: NA

CDR3aa: CASSLLGGAQYF
CDR3nt: TGTGCCAGCAGCCTCCTGGGGGGGGCCCAGTACTTC
abundance: few
v_gene: TRBV27
j_gene: TRBJ2-5
d_gene: TRBD2

CDR3aa: CASSFGTPSSEAFF
CDR3nt: TGTGCCAGCAGCTTCGGGACACCCTCTTCTGAAGCTTTCTTT
abundance: NA
v_gene: TRBV7-9
j_gene: TRBJ1-1
d_gene: NA

CDR3aa: CASSLTAGGGQETQYF
CDR3nt: TGTGCCAGCAGTTTAACGGCGGGAGGGGGCCAAGAGACCCAGTACTTC
abundance: large
v_gene: TRBV28
j_gene: TRBJ2-5
d_gene: TRBD2

CDR3aa: CASSPGLAGSYEQYF
CDR3nt: TGCGCCAGCAGCCCAGGACTAGCGGGGTCCTACGAGCAGTACTTC
abundance: medium-sized
v_gene: TRBV4-1
j_gene: TRBJ2-7
d_gene: TRBD2

CDR3aa: CSAGGGDETQYF
CDR3nt: TGCAGTGCAGGGGGGGGAGATGAGACCCAGTACTTC
abundance: medium-sized
v_gene: TRBV20-1
j_gene: TRBJ2-5
d_gene: NA

CDR3aa: CAGLAGPWETQYF
CDR3nt: TGTGCCGGACTAGCGGGGCCCTGGGAGACCCAGTACTTC
abundance: NA
v_gene: TRBV2
j_gene: TRBJ2-5
d_gene: TRBD2

CDR3aa: CSVEGLRTGYTEAFF
CDR3nt: TGCAGCGTTGAAGGGCTTAGGACAGGGTACACTGAAGCTTTCTTT
abundance: NA
v_gene: TRBV29-1
j_gene: TRBJ1-1
d_gene: TRBD1

CDR3aa: CANSGEANYGYTF
CDR3nt: TGTGCCAACTCAGGGGAAGCTAACTATGGCTACACCTTC
abundance: NA
v_gene: TRBV13
j_gene: TRBJ1-2
d_gene: NA

CDR3aa: CATSTLGGGLATDTQYF
CDR3nt: TGTGCCACCAGTACTCTTGGGGGGGGACTAGCGACAGATACGCAGTATTTT
abundance: NA
v_gene: TRBV24-1
j_gene: TRBJ2-3
d_gene: TRBD2

CDR3aa: CASSPARQDYGYTF
CDR3nt: TGTGCCAGCTCACCGGCGCGACAGGACTATGGCTACACCTTC
abundance: NA
v_gene: TRBV18
j_gene: TRBJ1-2
d_gene: NA

CDR3aa: CASRISYEQFF
CDR3nt: TGTGCCAGCAGGATCTCCTATGAGCAGTTCTTC
abundance: NA
v_gene: TRBV6-2/TRBV6-3
j_gene: TRBJ2-1
d_gene: NA

CDR3aa: CASSFRGFSDTQYF
CDR3nt: TGCGCCAGCAGCTTCAGGGGATTTTCAGATACGCAGTATTTT
abundance: large
v_gene: TRBV5-1
j_gene: TRBJ2-3
d_gene: NA

CDR3aa: CASSHSLAGEETQYF
CDR3nt: TGTGCCAGCAGCCACTCTCTAGCGGGGGAAGAGACCCAGTACTTC
abundance: large
v_gene: TRBV27
j_gene: TRBJ2-5
d_gene: TRBD2

CDR3aa: CASSLDLSGRKGDTQYF
CDR3nt: TGTGCCAGCAGTTTAGACCTCAGCGGGAGGAAGGGCGATACGCAGTATTTT
abundance: medium-sized
v_gene: TRBV12-3/TRBV12-4
j_gene: TRBJ2-3
d_gene: TRBD2

CDR3aa: CASSEGGRTEAFF
CDR3nt: TGTGCCAGCAGTGAAGGGGGACGAACTGAAGCTTTCTTT
abundance: few
v_gene: TRBV6-5
j_gene: TRBJ1-1
d_gene: NA

CDR3aa: CASSGQGGSYEQYF
CDR3nt: TGTGCCAGCTCAGGACAGGGGGGATCCTACGAGCAGTACTTC
abundance: once
v_gene: TRBV18
j_gene: TRBJ2-7
d_gene: TRBD1

CDR3aa: CASSLARAPYSNQPQHF
CDR3nt: TGTGCCAGCAGCTTAGCGAGGGCACCGTATAGCAATCAGCCCCAGCATTTT
abundance: NA
v_gene: TRBV7-2
j_gene: TRBJ1-5
d_gene: NA

CDR3aa: CASSLGLREPYNEQFF
CDR3nt: TGTGCCAGCAGCTTAGGCTTACGGGAACCCTACAATGAGCAGTTCTTC
abundance: NA
v_gene: TRBV7-2
j_gene: TRBJ2-1
d_gene: NA

CDR3aa: CASSLVGNLDTQYF
CDR3nt: TGCGCCAGCAGCTTGGTCGGGAATTTGGATACGCAGTATTTT
abundance: NA
v_gene: TRBV5-1
j_gene: TRBJ2-3
d_gene: NA

CDR3aa: CASSVTGNTEAFF
CDR3nt: TGTGCCAGCAGCGTAACCGGGAACACTGAAGCTTTCTTT
abundance: NA
v_gene: TRBV9
j_gene: TRBJ1-1
d_gene: NA

CDR3aa: CASSRQGGTYNEQFF
CDR3nt: TGTGCCAGCAGCCGACAGGGGGGCACCTACAATGAGCAGTTCTTC
abundance: medium-sized
v_gene: TRBV7-9
j_gene: TRBJ2-1
d_gene: TRBD1

CDR3aa: CASSQDQYEQYF
CDR3nt: TGTGCCAGCAGCCAAGATCAGTACGAGCAGTACTTC
abundance: few
v_gene: TRBV4-2
j_gene: TRBJ2-7
d_gene: NA